This T cell receptor beta chain was obtained from a study of T cells in Graves' hyperthyroidism and ophthalmopathy. Researchers amplified the TCR beta CDR3 regions from RNA transcripts. During a first-round RT-PCR of the TCR CDR3, the HTBI primer set was used. TCRdb re-called the multiplex PCR reads through MiXCR, storing one row per CDR3 protein. The sample holds about 560,000 distinct CDR3 sequences, more than 15% seen once. The V gene's germline CDR1 is LGHNA and CDR2 YSLEER. Trimming pared 0 bases from V and 2 bases from J, leaving 16 bases between. This CDR3 comprises 18 residues. This clonotype was seen a few times.

This TCR was sampled from a woman in her 30s with Graves' hyperthyroidism. This chain joins TRBV4-3 and TRBJ2-2; D is ambiguous. The specimen sequenced was blood. CDR3 loop: CASSQDRQAIINTGELFF. As DNA, the CDR3 is TGCGCCAGCAGCCAAGATAGGCAGGCTATAATAAACACCGGGGAGCTGTTTTTT.